The 15 T cell receptor beta chains in this list originate from one sample, sequenced in a study of graft-versus-host responses after intestinal transplantation. No antigen has been assigned to these receptors. Generated by immunoSEQ multiplex PCR, the TCRdb table keeps only in-frame clones and is missing some. Of tens of thousands of clones listed, about 93% are singletons. The sample here was unstimulated CD8+ T cells sorted from spleen or lymph node cells, taken before intestinal transplant. These receptors were collected from a human donor who received an intestinal transplant.

V gene TRBV7-8 combines with J gene TRBJ2-7; the match to TRBD2 covers 13 bases. In germline, CDR1 is SGHVS, CDR2 FQNEAQ. Germline trimming cut 5 bases from V and 4 bases from J; bases unmatched to any gene: 14. The CDR3 has 18 amino acids. In nucleotides, the CDR3 is TGTGCCAGCAGCCAACGACCGGGACTAGCGGGGAAGGGGTACGAGCAGTACTTC. Its protein is CASSQRPGLAGKGYEQYF.

The count of this clone is one. This rearrangement joins TRBV30 to TRBJ2-7; TRBD2 is a possible D gene (6 bases). CDR1 is GTSNPN, CDR2 SVGIG, per germline (reference sequence). CDR3 length equals 13 residues. With 5 bases removed from V and 3 bases from J, the gap between germline ends came to 14 bases. CDR3 nucleotides: TGTGCCTGGGGGGGAGGACACCTCTACGAGCAGTACTTC. It yields the protein CAWGGGHLYEQYF.

The J gene is TRBJ2-7, the V gene TRBV15; D might be TRBD2 (6 bases). CDR1 and CDR2 from the germline V gene are LNHNV and YYDKDF (reference sequence). The V end lost 3 bases, the J end lost 6 bases, and 21 bases lay between the germline ends. This CDR3 contains 16 residues. The chain's CDR3 is CATSSTTRDSGLEQYF. In DNA, the CDR3 is TGTGCCACCAGCAGTACTACTCGGGACTCGGGGCTCGAGCAGTACTTC.

This clone has a single count. This rearrangement joins TRBV11-3 to TRBJ1-2; 7 nucleotides align to TRBD1. The CDR3 is 14 amino acids. V trimming: 7 bases; J trimming: 1 base; junction bases outside the gene matches: 6. Germline V lookup: CDR1 SGHNT, CDR2 YENEEA. The CDR3 DNA reads as TGTGCCAGCAACAGAACAGGGGATAACTATGGCTACACCTTC. This codes for CASNRTGDNYGYTF. The whole variable domain, filled in from reference TRBV11-3 and TRBJ1-2, reads EAGVVQSPRYKIIEKKQPVAFWCNPISGHNTLYWYLQNLGQGPELLIRYENEEAVDDSQLPKDRFSAERLKGVDSTLKIQPAELGDSAVYLCASNRTGDNYGYTFGSGTRLTVV.

V is TRBV9 and J is TRBJ1-4; D call uncertain. V was clipped by 4 bases and J by 0 bases, with 7 bases between them. The V gene's germline CDR1 is SGDLS and CDR2 YYNGEE. This CDR3 contains 14 residues. CDR3 DNA: TGTGCCAGCAGCTCTCAGTCAACTAATGAAAAACTGTTTTTT. It encodes CASSSQSTNEKLFF.

This clone was seen only once. The chain has TRBV19 and TRBJ2-7, with D unresolved. This CDR3 is built from 14 residues. Trimming cost V 5 bases and J 6 bases, with 17 bases left between them. Germline V CDR1 and CDR2: LNHDA, SQIVND (reference sequence). The CDR3 nucleotides are TGTGCCAGTAGTTCCACCCAGGTAGTACTCGAGCAGTACTTC. It translates to CASSSTQVVLEQYF.

The gene calls are TRBV6-5 and TRBJ1-2; D gene ambiguous. The ends were cut back, 5 bases at V and 8 bases at J, with 15 bases in the middle. Germline CDR1 MNHEY, CDR2 SVGAGI. The CDR3 extends over 13 amino acids. CDR3 amino acids: CASSDGGSGGYTF. In nucleotides, the CDR3 is TGTGCCAGCAGTGACGGAGGTAGTGGGGGCTACACCTTC.

In regard to this clone: In the same sample, other DNA sequences code for this CDR3. J is TRBJ1-2 and V is TRBV4-3; D is unclear. The ends were cut back, 0 bases at V and 1 base at J, with 6 bases in the middle. Germline V gives CDR1 LGHNA, CDR2 YSLEER. This CDR3 comprises 14 residues. This chain's CDR3 is CASSQDRSNYGYTF. CDR3 sequence (DNA): TGCGCCAGCAGCCAAGATCGGAGTAACTATGGCTACACCTTC.

The CDR3 reads CASGRSTEAFF. The DNA of the CDR3 is TGTGCAAGTGGGCGATCCACTGAAGCTTTCTTT. The rearrangement uses TRBV27 and TRBJ1-1; unclear D gene. Germline-derived CDR1 and CDR2 are MNHEY and SMNVEV (reference sequence). This CDR3 contains 11 residues.

The chain couples TRBV18 to TRBJ2-1, with 9 bases lining up with TRBD2. After removal of 2 bases from V and 8 bases from J, the junction contained 7 bases not matched to a gene. Germline loops: CDR1 KGHSH, CDR2 LQKENI. This CDR3 comprises 15 residues. The CDR3 here is CASSPSAGGLDEQFF. As DNA, the CDR3 is TGTGCCAGCTCACCATCGGCGGGGGGGCTCGATGAGCAGTTCTTC.

As concerns this clone: This sample includes further DNA sequences coding for the same CDR3. CDR3 bases: TGTGCCAGTAGTATAGCAGGGGTGGGGCAGTTCTTC. This translates into CASSIAGVGQFF. This sequence joins TRBV19 and TRBJ2-1; TRBD1 might be the D (6 bases). V lost 1 base, J lost 12 bases, and 10 bases lay in between. This CDR3 region has 12 residues. Germline lookup yields CDR1 LNHDA and CDR2 SQIVND (reference sequence).

The chain couples TRBV29-1 to TRBJ1-2, with no clear D. V lost 0 bases to trimming and J lost 7 bases, with 12 bases between them. The CDR3 totals 13 residues. CDR1 is SQVTM, CDR2 ANQGSEA, per germline. The CDR3 loop is CSVEEASNRGYTF. CDR3 nucleotide sequence: TGCAGCGTTGAAGAGGCCTCGAACCGTGGCTACACCTTC. Full variable domain (rest looked up from reference TRBV29-1 and TRBJ1-2): SAVISQKPSRDICQRGTSLTIQCQVDSQVTMMFWYRQQPGQSLTLIATANQGSEATYESGFVIDKFPISRPNLTFSTLTVSNMSPEDSSIYLCSVEEASNRGYTFGSGTRLTVV.

The chain combines TRBV6-1 with TRBJ1-1; TRBD1 might be the D (6 bases). The CDR3 is 15 residues long. Germline CDR1 and CDR2: MNHNS and SASEGT. V lost 6 bases and J 3 bases, leaving 17 bases between the germline ends. The CDR3 here is CASSASTGQHTEAFF. The CDR3 bases are TGTGCCAGCAGCGCCTCCACGGGACAACACACTGAAGCTTTCTTT.

The chain uses TRBV29-1 and TRBJ1-2; no clear D gene. Looked up from germline, CDR1 is SQVTM and CDR2 is ANQGSEA. The CDR3 is made up of 13 amino acids. Trimming removed 4 bases at V and 2 bases at J, with 11 bases between. CDR3 sequence reads: CSVVAELNYGYTF. CDR3 DNA: TGCAGCGTTGTAGCGGAACTAAACTATGGCTACACCTTC.

This clone has only one observation. This chain uses TRBV7-9 with TRBJ1-5; D uncertain. Germline V CDR1 and CDR2: SEHNR, FQNEAQ (reference sequence). V lost 3 bases and J lost 0, with 9 bases in between. The CDR3 contains 15 residues. CDR3 sequence (DNA): TGTGCCAGCAGCTTTGGTCCGGGTAGCAATCAGCCCCAGCATTTT. Its translation is CASSFGPGSNQPQHF.